This is a list of T cell receptor beta chains from one sample in a study of CD8+ T cells in alopecia areata. The method was immunoSEQ multiplex PCR; TCRdb's version includes in-frame clones alone and lacks a portion of them. The sample consists of 160,000 or so clones, approximately 52% of them appearing once. The starting material was CD4+ T cells sorted from blood, obtained at approximately week 61, from a patient treated with tofacitinib. All receptors derive from a human donor with alopecia areata. Each CDR3 is given with its conserved first and last residue. D genes are given only for firm matches. Size tells how often a clone was seen (once, few, many) or the class of an expanded clone, and some rows leave it out.

v_call: TRBV5-6
clone_size: .
d_call: .
j_call: TRBJ1-2
cdr3_aa: CASSLWRQPYGYTF
cdr3_nt: TGTGCCAGCAGCTTATGGCGTCAGCCCTATGGCTACACCTTC

v_call: TRBV6-1
clone_size: .
d_call: .
j_call: TRBJ1-2
cdr3_aa: CASSSTGMNGYTF
cdr3_nt: TGTGCCAGCAGTTCCACAGGGATGAATGGCTACACCTTC

v_call: TRBV7-2
clone_size: .
d_call: .
j_call: TRBJ1-5
cdr3_aa: CASSPHQGNNQPQHF
cdr3_nt: TGTGCCAGCAGCCCCCATCAGGGAAACAATCAGCCCCAGCATTTT

v_call: TRBV10-3
clone_size: .
d_call: .
j_call: TRBJ1-4
cdr3_aa: CAISEVGNEKLFF
cdr3_nt: TGTGCCATCAGTGAAGTCGGTAATGAAAAACTGTTTTTT

v_call: TRBV11-2
clone_size: .
d_call: .
j_call: TRBJ2-7
cdr3_aa: CASSWGLSPTYEQYF
cdr3_nt: TGTGCCAGCAGCTGGGGACTCAGTCCCACCTACGAGCAGTACTTC

v_call: TRBV9
clone_size: .
d_call: .
j_call: TRBJ2-7
cdr3_aa: CASSVSEVPRPYEQYF
cdr3_nt: TGTGCCAGCAGCGTGAGCGAGGTCCCCAGGCCCTACGAGCAGTACTTC

v_call: TRBV6-1
clone_size: .
d_call: .
j_call: TRBJ1-2
cdr3_aa: CASGDRSFGGYTF
cdr3_nt: TGTGCCAGCGGCGACAGGAGCTTCGGTGGCTACACCTTC

v_call: TRBV7-2
clone_size: .
d_call: TRBD2
j_call: TRBJ2-7
cdr3_aa: CASSLGPDGTSYF
cdr3_nt: TGTGCCAGCAGTTTAGGGCCCGACGGGACTAGCTACTTC

v_call: TRBV19
clone_size: .
d_call: .
j_call: TRBJ1-1
cdr3_aa: CASSIIGGQWTEAFF
cdr3_nt: TGTGCCAGTAGTATTATTGGGGGGCAGTGGACTGAAGCTTTCTTT

v_call: TRBV5-1
clone_size: .
d_call: .
j_call: TRBJ1-2
cdr3_aa: CASSWGTQANYGYTF
cdr3_nt: TGCGCCAGCAGCTGGGGGACACAGGCTAACTATGGCTACACCTTC

v_call: TRBV10-2
clone_size: few
d_call: TRBD2
j_call: TRBJ2-3
cdr3_aa: CASSRASGGFRADTQYF
cdr3_nt: TGCGCCAGCAGTAGGGCTAGCGGGGGCTTTAGGGCAGATACGCAGTATTTT

v_call: TRBV14
clone_size: few
d_call: TRBD1
j_call: TRBJ1-3
cdr3_aa: CASSRDSIGNTIYF
cdr3_nt: TGTGCCAGCAGCCGGGACAGTATAGGAAACACCATATATTTT

v_call: TRBV10-3
clone_size: few
d_call: .
j_call: TRBJ2-7
cdr3_aa: CAISVGGGTYEQYF
cdr3_nt: TGTGCCATCAGTGTAGGAGGGGGCACCTACGAGCAGTACTTC

v_call: TRBV30
clone_size: .
d_call: .
j_call: TRBJ1-6
cdr3_aa: CAWSVERGYGSPLHF
cdr3_nt: TGTGCCTGGAGTGTGGAAAGGGGCTACGGTTCACCCCTCCACTTT

v_call: TRBV7-9
clone_size: few
d_call: TRBD1
j_call: TRBJ2-7
cdr3_aa: CASSDRTGPYEQYF
cdr3_nt: TGTGCCAGCAGCGATAGGACAGGCCCCTACGAGCAGTACTTC

v_call: TRBV29-1
clone_size: few
d_call: .
j_call: TRBJ2-5
cdr3_aa: CSVELLRTTQETQYF
cdr3_nt: TGCAGCGTTGAATTACTACGGACCACACAAGAGACCCAGTACTTC

v_call: TRBV27
clone_size: .
d_call: .
j_call: TRBJ2-4
cdr3_aa: CASSPSGRQLAKNIQYF
cdr3_nt: TGTGCCAGCAGCCCATCGGGACGGCAACTAGCCAAAAACATTCAGTACTTC

v_call: TRBV29-1
clone_size: .
d_call: .
j_call: TRBJ1-1
cdr3_aa: CSVRTGHPNTEAFF
cdr3_nt: TGCAGCGTCCGCACGGGACACCCGAACACTGAAGCTTTCTTT

v_call: TRBV29-1
clone_size: few
d_call: .
j_call: TRBJ2-3
cdr3_aa: CSVEGGSGEATDTQYF
cdr3_nt: TGCAGCGTTGAAGGCGGGTCAGGCGAGGCGACAGATACGCAGTATTTT

v_call: TRBV29-1
clone_size: .
d_call: .
j_call: TRBJ2-7
cdr3_aa: CSVEVSGAGRMYF
cdr3_nt: TGCAGCGTTGAAGTGTCGGGGGCAGGAAGAATGTACTTC

v_call: TRBV2
clone_size: .
d_call: TRBD2
j_call: TRBJ2-5
cdr3_aa: CASSVAGGKQETQYF
cdr3_nt: TGTGCCAGCTCCGTCGCGGGGGGGAAACAAGAGACCCAGTACTTC

v_call: TRBV7-3
clone_size: .
d_call: .
j_call: TRBJ2-3
cdr3_aa: CASSLTPRTGTDTQYF
cdr3_nt: TGTGCCAGCAGCTTAACGCCTAGAACAGGCACAGATACGCAGTATTTT

v_call: TRBV6-5
clone_size: few
d_call: .
j_call: TRBJ1-5
cdr3_aa: CANRRWTVGNQPQHF
cdr3_nt: TGTGCCAACCGAAGGTGGACAGTGGGCAATCAGCCCCAGCATTTT

v_call: TRBV15
clone_size: .
d_call: .
j_call: TRBJ2-7
cdr3_aa: CATSRDPSGSKQYF
cdr3_nt: TGTGCCACCAGCAGAGACCCCTCCGGGTCCAAGCAGTACTTC

v_call: TRBV5-1
clone_size: .
d_call: .
j_call: TRBJ2-5
cdr3_aa: CASSLDGNWAETQYF
cdr3_nt: TGCGCCAGCAGCTTGGATGGGAATTGGGCCGAGACCCAGTACTTC

v_call: TRBV30
clone_size: .
d_call: .
j_call: TRBJ2-7
cdr3_aa: CAWSVQGGYEQYF
cdr3_nt: TGTGCCTGGAGTGTCCAGGGGGGCTACGAGCAGTACTTC

v_call: TRBV5-6
clone_size: .
d_call: .
j_call: TRBJ2-7
cdr3_aa: CASSIQGNDEQYF
cdr3_nt: TGTGCCAGCAGCATTCAGGGGAACGACGAGCAGTACTTC

v_call: TRBV29-1
clone_size: .
d_call: .
j_call: TRBJ2-5
cdr3_aa: CSVGDNLKTQYF
cdr3_nt: TGCAGCGTCGGGGACAATTTGAAGACCCAGTACTTC

v_call: TRBV5-1
clone_size: .
d_call: TRBD1
j_call: TRBJ2-2
cdr3_aa: CASSQGTGLGTGELFF
cdr3_nt: TGCGCCAGCAGCCAGGGGACAGGGCTGGGCACCGGGGAGCTGTTTTTT

v_call: TRBV5-1
clone_size: .
d_call: .
j_call: TRBJ1-6
cdr3_aa: CASSFETGLSPLHF
cdr3_nt: TGCGCCAGCAGCTTCGAGACGGGGTTGTCACCCCTCCACTTT

v_call: TRBV9
clone_size: many
d_call: TRBD2
j_call: TRBJ2-2
cdr3_aa: CASSARGLAAGELFF
cdr3_nt: TGTGCCAGCAGCGCGAGGGGACTAGCGGCCGGGGAGCTGTTTTTT

v_call: TRBV6-1
clone_size: once
d_call: .
j_call: TRBJ1-1
cdr3_aa: CASSEATNTEAFF
cdr3_nt: TGTGCCAGCAGTGAAGCAACGAACACTGAAGCTTTCTTT

v_call: TRBV7-3
clone_size: .
d_call: TRBD1
j_call: TRBJ1-2
cdr3_aa: CASSPGTGPYTF
cdr3_nt: TGTGCCAGCAGCCCAGGGACAGGTCCATACACCTTC

v_call: TRBV15
clone_size: few
d_call: TRBD1
j_call: TRBJ1-1
cdr3_aa: CATSRDRKNTEAFF
cdr3_nt: TGTGCCACCAGCAGGGACAGGAAGAACACTGAAGCTTTCTTT

v_call: TRBV27
clone_size: few
d_call: .
j_call: TRBJ2-6
cdr3_aa: CASSFTAISGANVLTF
cdr3_nt: TGTGCCAGCAGTTTCACCGCGATCTCTGGGGCCAACGTCCTGACTTTC

v_call: TRBV15
clone_size: .
d_call: .
j_call: TRBJ1-2
cdr3_aa: CATSRDSGEAYGYTF
cdr3_nt: TGTGCCACCAGCAGAGATTCAGGGGAGGCCTATGGCTACACCTTC

v_call: TRBV19
clone_size: few
d_call: TRBD1
j_call: TRBJ1-2
cdr3_aa: CASRNGQGPYGYTF
cdr3_nt: TGTGCCAGTAGGAACGGACAGGGACCCTATGGCTACACCTTC

v_call: TRBV2
clone_size: few
d_call: .
j_call: TRBJ2-7
cdr3_aa: CASSDQPYEQYF
cdr3_nt: TGTGCCAGCAGTGACCAGCCCTACGAGCAGTACTTC

v_call: TRBV4-2
clone_size: .
d_call: .
j_call: TRBJ2-7
cdr3_aa: CASSHSGPDSYEQYF
cdr3_nt: TGTGCCAGCAGCCACTCTGGGCCCGACTCCTACGAGCAGTACTTC

v_call: TRBV7-2
clone_size: .
d_call: .
j_call: TRBJ2-3
cdr3_aa: CASSPLAGGVTDTQYF
cdr3_nt: TGTGCCAGCAGCCCCCTGGCAGGGGGGGTCACAGATACGCAGTATTTT

v_call: TRBV7-2
clone_size: .
d_call: TRBD2
j_call: TRBJ2-3
cdr3_aa: CASSPRGSGITSTDTQYF
cdr3_nt: TGTGCCAGCAGCCCCCGGGGTAGCGGGATCACTAGCACAGATACGCAGTATTTT

v_call: TRBV29-1
clone_size: few
d_call: TRBD2
j_call: TRBJ2-1
cdr3_aa: CSVASGSYNEQFF
cdr3_nt: TGCAGCGTTGCTAGCGGGAGTTACAATGAGCAGTTCTTC

v_call: TRBV14
clone_size: .
d_call: .
j_call: TRBJ2-3
cdr3_aa: CASSLWTGSTDTQYF
cdr3_nt: TGTGCCAGCAGTCTTTGGACCGGTAGCACAGATACGCAGTATTTT

v_call: TRBV30
clone_size: .
d_call: TRBD1
j_call: TRBJ1-6
cdr3_aa: CAWDRASYNSPLHF
cdr3_nt: TGTGCCTGGGACAGGGCCTCCTATAATTCACCCCTCCACTTT

v_call: TRBV5-1
clone_size: .
d_call: TRBD1
j_call: TRBJ1-6
cdr3_aa: CASSLAGTGLSPLHF
cdr3_nt: TGCGCCAGCAGCTTGGCCGGGACAGGGTTATCACCCCTCCACTTT

v_call: TRBV30
clone_size: .
d_call: .
j_call: TRBJ2-3
cdr3_aa: CAQHRDINTDTQYF
cdr3_nt: TGTGCCCAGCACCGGGACATCAACACAGATACGCAGTATTTT

v_call: TRBV29-1
clone_size: .
d_call: .
j_call: TRBJ2-5
cdr3_aa: CSAKGQTQETQYF
cdr3_nt: TGCAGCGCCAAAGGACAGACCCAAGAGACCCAGTACTTC

v_call: TRBV4-2
clone_size: .
d_call: .
j_call: TRBJ2-5
cdr3_aa: CASSQESRETQYF
cdr3_nt: TGTGCCAGCAGCCAAGAATCACGTGAGACCCAGTACTTC